The 3 T cell receptor beta chains presented below share a single source sample, sequenced in a study of chemoradiotherapy in HPV16-positive cancers. The repertoire was sequenced with immunoSEQ multiplex PCR; TCRdb's copy has only in-frame clones and lacks some. The sample lists some 9,800 clones, approximately 77% occurring once. Source: tumor tissue, taken from a patient who underwent chemoradiotherapy. Receptors were obtained from a human donor with HPV-associated anogenital cancer.

The V gene is TRBV5-8, the J gene TRBJ1-5; 7 bases agree with TRBD1. Losses at the gene ends were 5 bases for V and 3 bases for J; bases not matched to a gene: 8. This CDR3 spans 15 amino acids. The germline CDR1 and CDR2 sequences are SGHTS and YDEGEE. The CDR3 DNA reads as TGTGCCAGCAGTAAACCGGGACAGCACAATCAGCCCCAGCATTTT. This translates into CASSKPGQHNQPQHF. The whole variable domain, remainder taken from reference TRBV5-8 and TRBJ1-5, is EAGVTQSPTHLIKTRGQQATLRCSPISGHTSVYWYQQALGLGLQFLLWYDEGEERNRGNFPPRFSGRQFPNYSSELNVNALELEDSALYLCASSKPGQHNQPQHFGDGTRLSIL.

The CDR3 sequence is CASSKTGLYGYTF. CDR3 DNA sequence: TGTGCCAGCAGCAAAACCGGGTTATATGGCTACACCTTC. The rearrangement links TRBV21-1 to TRBJ1-2. TRBV21-1 is a pseudogene. The CDR3 runs 13 residues.

CDR3 loop: CAWSDRGGEQYF. The CDR3 region has the DNA TGTGCCTGGAGTGACAGGGGTGGAGAGCAGTACTTC. This chain joins TRBV30 and TRBJ2-7; 7 bases are a match to TRBD1. Germline trimming cut 1 base from V and 7 bases from J; bases unmatched to any gene: 4. Germline-derived CDR1 and CDR2 are GTSNPN and SVGIG (reference sequence). The CDR3 sequence is 12 residues long.